The next 8 T cell receptor beta chains were all read from a single sample in a study of vaccination and CD4 T cells after COVID-19. For these TCRs, the target antigens are not known. Oncomine TCR Beta short-read sequencing was applied to DNA from cultured CD4+ T cells. A single record per CDR3 protein comes from TCRdb applying MiXCR to the PCR reads. The sample has 28,000 or so distinct CDR3 sequences, roughly 40% seen once. Treatment: roughly 11-day PBMC culture with coronavirus spike peptide pools or control peptides (ViraFEST assay). Source material: CD4+ T cells from blood, cultured in vitro. These TCRs come from a human donor who had recovered from COVID-19.

The CDR3 sequence is CASSLDTEAFF. The CDR3 nucleotides read TGCGCCAGCAGCTTGGATACTGAAGCTTTCTTT. The chain combines TRBV5-1 with TRBJ1-1; D is unresolved. CDR1 is SGHRS, CDR2 YFSETQ, per germline. The CDR3 is 11 residues long. The ends were cut back, 0 bases at V and 5 bases at J, with 2 bases in the middle.

The chain joins TRBV7-6 to TRBJ2-1, with D hard to call. This CDR3 region has 11 residues. Germline V gives CDR1 SGHVS, CDR2 FNYEAQ. Trimming removed 3 bases at V and 6 bases at J, with 3 bases between. The chain's CDR3 is CASSFANEQFF. In DNA form, the CDR3 reads TGTGCCAGCAGCTTTGCCAATGAGCAGTTCTTC.

The J gene is TRBJ1-5, the V gene TRBV7-8; 8 bases match TRBD1. CDR1 and CDR2 from the germline V gene are SGHVS and FQNEAQ. Trimming removed 2 bases from V and 4 bases from J; junction bases left unmatched: 4. This CDR3 comprises 15 residues. CDR3 sequence reads: CASSLRTGWNQPQHF. The CDR3 DNA reads TGTGCCAGCAGCTTAAGGACAGGGTGGAATCAGCCCCAGCATTTT.

The chain joins TRBV7-9 to TRBJ2-7; 7 nucleotides match TRBD1. This CDR3 is 13 amino acids long. The V segment lost 4 bases and the J segment 6 bases; nucleotides outside the gene matches: 6. Per germline, CDR1 SEHNR and CDR2 FQNEAQ (reference sequence). CDR3: CASSSNTGAEQYF. The CDR3 DNA follows: TGTGCCAGCAGCTCGAATACAGGGGCCGAGCAGTACTTC.

The chain joins TRBV7-2 to TRBJ2-7, with 12 bases aligning to TRBD2. This CDR3 contains 14 residues. The V gene's germline CDR1 is SGHTA and CDR2 FQGNSA. Trimming removed 4 bases from V and 4 bases from J; junction bases left unmatched: 2. This CDR3 is CASSYGTSGYEQYF. The CDR3 DNA is TGTGCCAGCAGCTACGGGACTAGCGGGTACGAGCAGTACTTC.

The V call is TRBV27, the J call TRBJ1-6; 7 bases agree with TRBD1. CDR1 and CDR2 (germline): MNHEY, SMNVEV (reference sequence). The CDR3 totals 18 residues. V shed 3 bases, J shed 0 bases, and the junction held 8 bases outside the gene matches. CDR3: CASSLSRGRSSYNSPLHF. Here the CDR3 DNA reads TGTGCCAGCAGTTTGTCGAGGGGGCGGAGCTCCTATAATTCACCCCTCCACTTT.

The CDR3 here is CASSLIGRSTDTQYF. The CDR3 bases are TGTGCCAGCAGCCTAATCGGGAGGAGCACAGATACGCAGTATTTT. The chain couples TRBV28 to TRBJ2-3, with 7 bases identical to TRBD2. The V and J ends lost 6 bases and 0 bases, in that order; junction bases with no gene match: 6. Per germline, CDR1 MDHEN and CDR2 SYDVKM. The CDR3 runs 15 residues.

The chain carries TRBV11-2 and TRBJ2-3, with D possibly matching TRBD2 (7 bases). Germline values: CDR1 SGHAT, CDR2 FQNNGV. The V end was cut by 8 bases, the J end by 2 bases, with 20 bases between. CDR3 length equals 16 residues. CDR3 nucleotide sequence: TGTGCCAGCTCCCGTGGGGGAGGGGGACCCACAGATACGCAGTATTTT. Protein product: CASSRGGGGPTDTQYF.